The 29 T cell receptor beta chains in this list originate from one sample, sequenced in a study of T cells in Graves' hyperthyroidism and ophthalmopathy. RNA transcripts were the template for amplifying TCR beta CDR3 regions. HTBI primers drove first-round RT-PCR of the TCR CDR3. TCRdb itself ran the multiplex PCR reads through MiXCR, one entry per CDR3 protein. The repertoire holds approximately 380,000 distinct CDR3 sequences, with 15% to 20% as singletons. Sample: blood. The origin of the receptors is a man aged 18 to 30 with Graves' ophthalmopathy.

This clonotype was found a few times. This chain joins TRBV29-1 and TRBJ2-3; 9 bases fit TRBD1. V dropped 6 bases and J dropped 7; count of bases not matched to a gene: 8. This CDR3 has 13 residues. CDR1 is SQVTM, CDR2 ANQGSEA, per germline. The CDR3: CSVPGQGEYTQYF. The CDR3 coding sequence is TGCAGCGTCCCGGGACAGGGAGAATATACGCAGTATTTT.

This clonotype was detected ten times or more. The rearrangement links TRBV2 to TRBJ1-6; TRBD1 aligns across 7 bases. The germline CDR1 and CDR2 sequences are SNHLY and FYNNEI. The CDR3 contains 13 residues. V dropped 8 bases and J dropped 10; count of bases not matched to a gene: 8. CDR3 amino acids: CASVTGTGSPLHF. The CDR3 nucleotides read TGTGCCAGCGTGACAGGGACTGGCTCACCCCTCCACTTT.

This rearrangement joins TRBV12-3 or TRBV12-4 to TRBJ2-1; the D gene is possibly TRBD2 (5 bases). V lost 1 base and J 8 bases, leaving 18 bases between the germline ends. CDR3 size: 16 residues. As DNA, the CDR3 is TGTGCCAGCAGTTTAGGCAGCCCCCTCCCCGGGGATGAGCAGTTCTTC. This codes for CASSLGSPLPGDEQFF.

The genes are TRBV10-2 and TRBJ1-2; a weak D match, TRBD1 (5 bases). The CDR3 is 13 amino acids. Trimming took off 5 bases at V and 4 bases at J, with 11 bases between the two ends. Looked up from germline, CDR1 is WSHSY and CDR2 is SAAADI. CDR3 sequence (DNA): TGCGCCAGCAGTAGGGGATCGGCCTATGGCTACACCTTC. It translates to CASSRGSAYGYTF.

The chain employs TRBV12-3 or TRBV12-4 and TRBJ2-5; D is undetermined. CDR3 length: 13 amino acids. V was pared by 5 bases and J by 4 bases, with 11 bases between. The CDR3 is CASSPTEAETQYF. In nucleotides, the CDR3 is TGTGCCAGCAGTCCAACAGAGGCAGAGACCCAGTACTTC.

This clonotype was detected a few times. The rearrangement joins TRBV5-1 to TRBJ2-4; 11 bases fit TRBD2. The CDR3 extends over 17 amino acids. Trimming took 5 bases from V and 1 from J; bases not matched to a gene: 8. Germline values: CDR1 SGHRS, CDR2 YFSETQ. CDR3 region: CASSPLSGGAAKNIQYF. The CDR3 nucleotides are TGCGCCAGCAGTCCTCTTAGCGGGGGGGCGGCCAAAAACATTCAGTACTTC.

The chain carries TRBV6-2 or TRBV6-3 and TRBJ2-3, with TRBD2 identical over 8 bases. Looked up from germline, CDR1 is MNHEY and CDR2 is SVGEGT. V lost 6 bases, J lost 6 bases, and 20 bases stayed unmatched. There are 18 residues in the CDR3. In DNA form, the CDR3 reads TGTGCCAGCAGCCACCAATACGACCGGCTAGCGGGTTCCGATACGCAGTATTTT. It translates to CASSHQYDRLAGSDTQYF.

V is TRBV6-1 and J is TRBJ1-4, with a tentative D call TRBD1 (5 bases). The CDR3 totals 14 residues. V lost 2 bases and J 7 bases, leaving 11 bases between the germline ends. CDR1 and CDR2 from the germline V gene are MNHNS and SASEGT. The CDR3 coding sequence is TGTGCCAGCAGTGAACCCAGGGTTAGTGAAAAACTGTTTTTT. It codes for CASSEPRVSEKLFF.

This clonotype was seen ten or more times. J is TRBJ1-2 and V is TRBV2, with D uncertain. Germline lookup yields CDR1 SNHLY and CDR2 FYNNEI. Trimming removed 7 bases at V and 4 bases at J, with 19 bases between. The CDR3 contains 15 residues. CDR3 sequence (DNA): TGTGCCAGCACTGCGACTATTAGTGGAACCTATGGCTACACCTTC. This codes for CASTATISGTYGYTF.

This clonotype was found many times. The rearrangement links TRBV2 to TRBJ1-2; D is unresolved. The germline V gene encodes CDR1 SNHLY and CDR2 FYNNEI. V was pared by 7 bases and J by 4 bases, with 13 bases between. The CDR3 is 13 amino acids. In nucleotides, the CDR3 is TGTGCCAGCATCGCAGGCGAGACCTATGGCTACACCTTC. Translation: CASIAGETYGYTF. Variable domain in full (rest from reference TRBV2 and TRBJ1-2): EPEVTQTPSHQVTQMGQEVILRCVPISNHLYFYWYRQILGQKVEFLVSFYNNEISEKSEIFDDQFSVERPDGSNFTLKIRSTKLEDSAMYFCASIAGETYGYTFGSGTRLTVV.

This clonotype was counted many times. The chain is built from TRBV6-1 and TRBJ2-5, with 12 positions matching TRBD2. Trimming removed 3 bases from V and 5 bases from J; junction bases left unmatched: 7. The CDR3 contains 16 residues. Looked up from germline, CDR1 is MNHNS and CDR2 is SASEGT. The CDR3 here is CASSEQLAGGGETQYF. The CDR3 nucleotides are TGTGCCAGCAGTGAGCAACTAGCGGGGGGTGGGGAGACCCAGTACTTC.

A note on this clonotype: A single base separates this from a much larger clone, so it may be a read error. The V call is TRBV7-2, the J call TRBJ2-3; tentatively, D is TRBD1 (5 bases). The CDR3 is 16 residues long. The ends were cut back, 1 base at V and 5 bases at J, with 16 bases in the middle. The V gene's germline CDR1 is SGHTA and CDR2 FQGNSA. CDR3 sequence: CASSLGGALGVDTQYF. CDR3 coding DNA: TGTGCCAGCAGCTTAGGTGGGGCCTTAGGTGTAGATACGCAGTATTTT.

CDR3 in amino acids: CASGMTMNTEAFF. Written as DNA, the CDR3 is TGTGCCAGCGGAATGACCATGAACACTGAAGCTTTCTTT. The chain is built from TRBV6-1 and TRBJ1-1; D is unresolved. V was shortened by 8 bases and J by 0 bases, with 10 bases between the two germline ends. The CDR3 spans 13 residues. CDR1 and CDR2 from the germline V gene are MNHNS and SASEGT.

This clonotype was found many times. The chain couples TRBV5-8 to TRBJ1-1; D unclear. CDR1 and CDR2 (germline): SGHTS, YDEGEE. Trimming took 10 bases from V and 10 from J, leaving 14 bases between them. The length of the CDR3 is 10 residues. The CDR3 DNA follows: TGTGCCTCAAGCACACGGGCAGCTTTCTTT. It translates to CASSTRAAFF.

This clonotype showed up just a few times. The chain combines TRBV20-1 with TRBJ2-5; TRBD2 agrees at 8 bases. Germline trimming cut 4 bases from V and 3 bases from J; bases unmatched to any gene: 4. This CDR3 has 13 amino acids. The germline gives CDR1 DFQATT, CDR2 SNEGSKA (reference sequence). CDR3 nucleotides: TGCAGTGCTATTATTAGCGGGGAAGAGACCCAGTACTTC. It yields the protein CSAIISGEETQYF.

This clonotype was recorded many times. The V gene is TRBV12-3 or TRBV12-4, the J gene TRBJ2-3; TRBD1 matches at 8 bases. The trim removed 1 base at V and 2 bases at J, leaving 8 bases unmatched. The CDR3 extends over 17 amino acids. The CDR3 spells CASSLGTAGGDTDTQYF. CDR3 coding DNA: TGTGCCAGCAGTTTAGGAACGGCAGGGGGCGACACAGATACGCAGTATTTT.

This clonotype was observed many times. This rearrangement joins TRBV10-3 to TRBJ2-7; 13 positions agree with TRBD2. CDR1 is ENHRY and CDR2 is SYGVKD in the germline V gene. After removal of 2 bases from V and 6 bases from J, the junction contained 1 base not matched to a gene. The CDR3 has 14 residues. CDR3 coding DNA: TGTGCCATCAGTGAGACTAGCGGGGGGGTCGAGCAGTACTTC. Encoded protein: CAISETSGGVEQYF.

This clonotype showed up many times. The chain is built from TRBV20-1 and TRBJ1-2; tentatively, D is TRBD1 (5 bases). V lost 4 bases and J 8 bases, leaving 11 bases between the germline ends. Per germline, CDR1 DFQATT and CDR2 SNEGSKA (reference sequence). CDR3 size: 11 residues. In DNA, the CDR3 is TGCAGTGCTACAGGGATAAAGGGCTACACCTTC. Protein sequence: CSATGIKGYTF.

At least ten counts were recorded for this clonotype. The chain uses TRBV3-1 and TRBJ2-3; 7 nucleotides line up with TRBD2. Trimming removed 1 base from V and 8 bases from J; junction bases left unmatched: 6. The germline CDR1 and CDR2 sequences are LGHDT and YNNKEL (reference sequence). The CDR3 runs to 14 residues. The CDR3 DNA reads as TGTGCCAGCAGCCAAGTCGGGGGAGGGACTACGCAGTATTTT. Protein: CASSQVGGGTTQYF.

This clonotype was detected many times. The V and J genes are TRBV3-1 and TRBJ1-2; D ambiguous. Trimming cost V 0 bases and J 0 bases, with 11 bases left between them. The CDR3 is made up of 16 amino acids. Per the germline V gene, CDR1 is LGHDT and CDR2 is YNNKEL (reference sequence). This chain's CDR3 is CASSQDIPLTNYGYTF. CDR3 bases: TGTGCCAGCAGCCAAGATATTCCACTTACTAACTATGGCTACACCTTC. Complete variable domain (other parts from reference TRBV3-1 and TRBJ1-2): DTAVSQTPKYLVTQMGNDKSIKCEQNLGHDTMYWYKQDSKKFLKIMFSYNNKELIINETVPNRFSPKSPDKAHLNLHINSLELGDSAVYFCASSQDIPLTNYGYTFGSGTRLTVV.

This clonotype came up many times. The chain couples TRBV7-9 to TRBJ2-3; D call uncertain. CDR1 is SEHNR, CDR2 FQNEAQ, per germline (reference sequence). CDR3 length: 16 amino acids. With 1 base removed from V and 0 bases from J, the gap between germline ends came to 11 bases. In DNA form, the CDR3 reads TGTGCCAGCAGCTTAGGAGGAGCACTCAGCACAGATACGCAGTATTTT. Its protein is CASSLGGALSTDTQYF.

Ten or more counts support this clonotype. The CDR3 loop reads CATSSRRQSLGIADTQYF. The CDR3 DNA is TGTGCCACCAGCAGCCGTCGACAGTCACTTGGGATCGCAGATACGCAGTATTTT. The chain combines TRBV15 with TRBJ2-3; maybe TRBD1 (5 bases). The V and J ends lost 3 bases and 4 bases respectively, with 23 bases between them. The CDR3 extends over 18 amino acids. Germline V lookup: CDR1 LNHNV, CDR2 YYDKDF (reference sequence).

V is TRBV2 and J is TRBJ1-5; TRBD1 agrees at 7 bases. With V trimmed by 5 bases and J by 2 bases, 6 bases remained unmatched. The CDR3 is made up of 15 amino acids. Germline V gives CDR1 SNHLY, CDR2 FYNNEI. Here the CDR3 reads CASSPTGTGNQPQHF. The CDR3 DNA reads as TGTGCCAGCAGTCCAACCGGGACAGGCAATCAGCCCCAGCATTTT.

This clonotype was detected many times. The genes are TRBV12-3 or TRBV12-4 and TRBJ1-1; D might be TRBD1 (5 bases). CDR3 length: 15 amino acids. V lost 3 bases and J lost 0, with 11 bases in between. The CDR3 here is CASSFGGPMNTEAFF. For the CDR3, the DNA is TGTGCCAGCAGTTTCGGGGGACCCATGAACACTGAAGCTTTCTTT.

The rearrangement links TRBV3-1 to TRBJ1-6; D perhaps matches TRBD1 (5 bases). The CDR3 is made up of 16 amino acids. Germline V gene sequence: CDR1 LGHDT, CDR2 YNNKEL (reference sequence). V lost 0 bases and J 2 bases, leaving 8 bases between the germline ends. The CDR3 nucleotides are TGTGCCAGCAGCCAAGAAGGAGGGGCCTATAATTCACCCCTCCACTTT. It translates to CASSQEGGAYNSPLHF.

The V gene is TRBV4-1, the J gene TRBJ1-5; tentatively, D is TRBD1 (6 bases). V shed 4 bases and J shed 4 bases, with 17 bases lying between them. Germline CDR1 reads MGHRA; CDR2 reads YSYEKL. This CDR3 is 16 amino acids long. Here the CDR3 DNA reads TGCGCCAGCAGCCGAGTACCCGGGACACAAAATCAGCCCCAGCATTTT. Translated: CASSRVPGTQNQPQHF.

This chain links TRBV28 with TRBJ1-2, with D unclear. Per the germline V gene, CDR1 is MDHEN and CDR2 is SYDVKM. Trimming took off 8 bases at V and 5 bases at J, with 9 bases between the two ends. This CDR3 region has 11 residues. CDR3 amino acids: CASQRGYGYTF. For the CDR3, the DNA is TGTGCCAGCCAGAGAGGTTATGGCTACACCTTC.

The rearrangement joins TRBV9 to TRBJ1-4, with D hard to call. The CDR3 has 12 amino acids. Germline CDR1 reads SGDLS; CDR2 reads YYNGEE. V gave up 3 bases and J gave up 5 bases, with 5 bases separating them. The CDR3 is CASSAPNEKLFF. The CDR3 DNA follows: TGTGCCAGCAGCGCCCCGAATGAAAAACTGTTTTTT.

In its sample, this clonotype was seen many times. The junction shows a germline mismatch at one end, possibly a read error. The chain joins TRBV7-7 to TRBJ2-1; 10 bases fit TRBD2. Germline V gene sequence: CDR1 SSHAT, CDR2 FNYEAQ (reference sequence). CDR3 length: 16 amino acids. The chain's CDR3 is CASSKTGAGGPNEQFF. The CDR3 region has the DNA TGTGCTAGCAGCAAGACTGGAGCGGGGGGGCCTAATGAGCAGTTCTTC.